The clone carrying this T cell receptor beta chain was counted at least ten times. Its cognate antigen is unknown. The data originate from a study of cytomegalovirus exposure and HLA in healthy donors. The study's findings and limits: A few chains tied to CMV proved CMV antigen-specific in vitro. Near-uniform donor sequencing depth was presumed by presence/absence analyses. Data from an earlier analysis indicated that most TCR beta V segments were productive either about 90% or about 30% of the time.

Germline assignment: CDR1 LNHDA and CDR2 SQIVND (reference sequence). This CDR3 contains 16 residues. After removal of 0 bases from V and 9 bases from J, the junction contained 11 bases not matched to a gene. The PCR made use of 60 Vbeta and 13 Jbeta primers. Here immunoSEQ multiplex PCR was the method, and the copy in TCRdb shows in-frame clones only, minus some. The sample yields about 130,000 clones, 70% to 80% seen once. The TCR was taken from a man in his forties or fifties in good health and CMV-seropositive. The rearrangement uses TRBV19 and TRBJ1-5; 7 bases match TRBD1. The sample consisted of PBMCs. As DNA, the CDR3 is TGTGCCAGTAGTATAGATCCTGACAGGGTCATTCGGCCCCAGCATTTT. Protein sequence: CASSIDPDRVIRPQHF.